The 9 T cell receptor beta chains reported below all come from one sample, sequenced in a study of regulatory T cells in long-lasting Graves disease. Through Arm-PCR of CDR3 regions and iRepertoire HTBI primers, TCR beta libraries were built. MiXCR was run by TCRdb on the multiplex PCR reads, yielding one entry per CDR3 protein. The sample contains about 430,000 distinct CDR3 sequences, about 21% of which appear only once. Time point in this sample: persistent/refractory GD, antithyroid drugs over 5 years with positive TRAb. The TCR library was prepared using RNA isolated from PBMCs. The source material was peripheral blood mononuclear cells (PBMCs), sampled when the disease was refractory, from a patient treated with antithyroid drugs. These receptors originate from a female donor with Graves disease.

The chain combines TRBV5-1 with TRBJ2-2, with D possibly TRBD2 on 6 matching bases. CDR3 length: 15 residues. Looked up from germline, CDR1 is SGHRS and CDR2 is YFSETQ. Between the trimmed V and J ends, which lost 5 bases and 4 bases, there was a span of 15 bases. In DNA, the CDR3 is TGCGCCAGCAGGGAAGCGGGCACGAGCACCGGGGAGCTGTTTTTT. Protein: CASREAGTSTGELFF.

The chain employs TRBV2 and TRBJ1-5; D unresolved. V lost 11 bases and J lost 2, with 13 bases in between. CDR1 and CDR2 (germline): SNHLY, FYNNEI. The CDR3 covers 13 residues. This CDR3 is CAGSGVGNQPQHF. The CDR3 DNA reads TGTGCCGGCTCTGGGGTGGGCAATCAGCCCCAGCATTTT. Combining the CDR3 with reference TRBV2 and TRBJ1-5 gives the whole variable domain EPEVTQTPSHQVTQMGQEVILRCVPISNHLYFYWYRQILGQKVEFLVSFYNNEISEKSEIFDDQFSVERPDGSNFTLKIRSTKLEDSAMYFCAGSGVGNQPQHFGDGTRLSIL.

This clonotype came up many times. This sequence joins TRBV6-1 and TRBJ2-7, with unresolved D. The V end lost 5 bases, the J end lost 1 base, and 9 bases lay between the germline ends. In germline, CDR1 is MNHNS, CDR2 SASEGT. The CDR3 covers 13 residues. Written as DNA, the CDR3 is TGTGCCAGCAGTCATCACGGATCCTACGAGCAGTACTTC. Its translation: CASSHHGSYEQYF.

Only a few counts were recorded for this clonotype. J is TRBJ2-4 and V is TRBV14; possible D gene TRBD2, 7 bases. The CDR3 runs 15 residues. In germline, CDR1 is SGHDN, CDR2 FVKESK. The V gene lost 5 bases and the J gene lost 0 bases, with 11 bases spanning the gap. CDR3 DNA sequence: TGTGCCAGCAGCAAAGGGGGGGCAGCCAAAAACATTCAGTACTTC. Protein: CASSKGGAAKNIQYF. The variable domain in full, with the rest retrieved from reference TRBV14 and TRBJ2-4, is EAGVTQFPSHSVIEKGQTVTLRCDPISGHDNLYWYRRVMGKEIKFLLHFVKESKQDESGMPNNRFLAERTGGTYSTLKVQPAELEDSGVYFCASSKGGAAKNIQYFGAGTRLSVL.

At least ten counts were recorded for this clonotype. The rearrangement joins TRBV12-3 or TRBV12-4 to TRBJ2-7; unclear D gene. Trimming stripped 6 bases from V and 9 bases from J, with 15 bases between. This CDR3 is built from 12 residues. In DNA form, the CDR3 reads TGTGCCAGCAGCCCATCCTCAGAAGGGCAGTACTTC. This gives the protein CASSPSSEGQYF.

Only a few counts were recorded for this clonotype. This sequence joins TRBV11-2 and TRBJ2-3; no reliable D call. The CDR3 is 13 amino acids. Germline assignment: CDR1 SGHAT and CDR2 FQNNGV. With 1 base removed from V and 2 bases from J, the gap between germline ends came to 4 bases. The CDR3 bases are TGTGCCAGCAGCTTAGTAGTCACAGATACGCAGTATTTT. Translating gives CASSLVVTDTQYF.

This clonotype was seen repeatedly, ten times or more. This chain joins TRBV7-9 and TRBJ2-4, with D possibly matching TRBD2 (6 bases). The CDR3 is 17 amino acids. V was trimmed by 3 bases and J by 2 bases, leaving 17 bases between them. Germline CDR1 SEHNR, CDR2 FQNEAQ (reference sequence). The CDR3 here is CASSLTRAAGTKNIQYF. The DNA for the CDR3 is TGTGCCAGCAGCTTGACCCGGGCCGCGGGAACCAAAAACATTCAGTACTTC.

This clonotype was picked up a small number of times. An end of the junction differs from the germline gene, which may be a read error. J is TRBJ2-1 and V is TRBV12-3 or TRBV12-4, with 8 positions matching TRBD2. This CDR3 has 13 amino acids. CDR3 coding DNA: TGTGCCAGCAGTCTAGCGGGTACTAATGAGCAGTTCTTC. Encoded protein: CASSLAGTNEQFF.

About this clonotype: This may stem from a read error, because a much larger clone lies one nucleotide away. The rearrangement links TRBV7-3 to TRBJ2-1; the D is unclear. CDR1 is SGHTA, CDR2 FQGTGA, per germline. V was pared by 5 bases and J by 4 bases, with 24 bases between. This CDR3 spans 18 amino acids. The chain's CDR3 is CASSRSHAWSTGYNEQFF. The CDR3 DNA follows: TGTGCCAGCAGCCGATCCCATGCCTGGAGCACGGGTTACAATGAGCAGTTCTTC. Looking up the rest from reference TRBV7-3 and TRBJ2-1 gives the full variable domain: GAGVSQTPSNKVTEKGKYVELRCDPISGHTALYWYRQSLGQGPEFLIYFQGTGAADDSGLPNDRFFAVRPEGSVSTLKIQRTERGDSAVYLCASSRSHAWSTGYNEQFFGPGTRLTVL.